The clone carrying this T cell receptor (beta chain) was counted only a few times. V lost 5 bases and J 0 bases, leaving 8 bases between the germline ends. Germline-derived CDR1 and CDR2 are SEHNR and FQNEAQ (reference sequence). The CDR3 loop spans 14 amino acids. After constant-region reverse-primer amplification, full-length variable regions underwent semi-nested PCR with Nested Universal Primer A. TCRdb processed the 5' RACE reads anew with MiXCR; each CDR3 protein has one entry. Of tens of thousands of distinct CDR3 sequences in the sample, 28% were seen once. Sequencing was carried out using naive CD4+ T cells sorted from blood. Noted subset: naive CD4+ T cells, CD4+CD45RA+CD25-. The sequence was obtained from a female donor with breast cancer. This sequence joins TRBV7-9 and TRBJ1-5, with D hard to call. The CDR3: CASSPDYSNQPQHF. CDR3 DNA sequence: TGTGCCAGCAGCCCAGACTATAGCAATCAGCCCCAGCATTTT.